This TCR beta chain was recovered during a study of early stage breast cancer tumors. On the study more broadly: Samples were sequenced at about 10-fold average coverage.

The germline V gene encodes CDR1 LGHNA and CDR2 YNFKEQ. Germline trimming cut 2 bases from V and 5 bases from J; bases unmatched to any gene: 3. The CDR3 loop spans 15 amino acids. Study results and caveats: Tumors had approximately 2.5-fold higher T cell density and higher clonality than adjacent normal breast tissue.

About this clone itself: Its antigen remains unknown.

Assay: immunoSEQ multiplex PCR; the TCRdb copy retains only in-frame clones and omits some. The repertoire includes tens of thousands of clones, around 67% of them detected once, and around 10% sits in the top ten. This chain connects TRBV4-2 to TRBJ2-1; 10 bases match TRBD2. Sequences were obtained from breast tumor tissue. The sequence came from a person aged 25-39 years with breast cancer. CDR3: CASSQRLAGDNEQFF. DNA of the CDR3: TGTGCCAGCAGCCAACGGCTAGCGGGGGACAATGAGCAGTTCTTC.